This is a list of T cell receptor beta chains from one sample in a study of blood T cell repertoires in COVID-19. The protocol was immunoSEQ multiplex PCR, while the TCRdb copy is restricted to in-frame clones and leaves out a portion. The data hold about 170,000 clones, with roughly 90% observed a single time. The sample taken for sequencing was peripheral blood. The receptor set was obtained from a man aged 18-30 years with COVID-19, enrolled during active disease. Both conserved end residues are part of each CDR3. A D gene is named only where the DNA matches it firmly. The size of a clone is reported for some rows only, either as once, few or many, or as a class for expanded clones.

.	TRBV12-3/TRBV12-4	.	TRBJ1-2	CASSYRVYGYTF	TGTGCCAGCAGTTACAGGGTCTATGGCTACACCTTC
.	TRBV7-9	TRBD1	TRBJ2-7	CASAAGGSYEQYF	TGTGCCAGCGCGGCAGGGGGATCCTACGAGCAGTACTTC
.	TRBV2	.	TRBJ1-5	CASSVAGRTNQPQHF	TGTGCCAGCAGTGTCGCCGGGAGGACAAATCAGCCCCAGCATTTT
.	TRBV28	.	TRBJ2-2	CASSIRRNTGELFF	TGTGCCAGCAGTATCCGGAGGAACACCGGGGAGCTGTTTTTT
.	TRBV9	TRBD1	TRBJ2-2	CASSLRTGETGELFF	TGTGCCAGCAGCCTCCGGACAGGGGAGACCGGGGAGCTGTTTTTT
.	TRBV5-4	TRBD1	TRBJ2-1	CASSYDREVSYNEQFF	TGTGCCAGCAGCTACGACAGGGAAGTCTCCTACAATGAGCAGTTCTTC
few	TRBV29-1	.	TRBJ1-2	CSVGGRVGGYTF	TGCAGCGTTGGGGGCAGGGTCGGAGGCTACACCTTC
.	TRBV5-6	TRBD2	TRBJ2-2	CASSFTVAGPNTGELFF	TGTGCCAGCAGCTTTACCGTAGCGGGCCCGAACACCGGGGAGCTGTTTTTT
.	TRBV18	TRBD1	TRBJ1-4	CASSPGQGGEKLFF	TGTGCCAGCTCGCCGGGACAGGGCGGTGAAAAACTGTTTTTT
.	TRBV10-1	TRBD1	TRBJ2-7	CASSPNGQGAVDEQYF	TGCGCCAGCAGCCCCAACGGACAGGGGGCCGTCGACGAGCAGTACTTC
.	TRBV7-2	.	TRBJ2-1	CASSLYSSMYNEQFF	TGTGCCAGCAGCTTATATTCTAGCATGTACAATGAGCAGTTCTTC
.	TRBV13	TRBD1	TRBJ1-1	CASSMNRGGNTEAFF	TGTGCCAGCAGCATGAACAGGGGTGGTAACACTGAAGCTTTCTTT